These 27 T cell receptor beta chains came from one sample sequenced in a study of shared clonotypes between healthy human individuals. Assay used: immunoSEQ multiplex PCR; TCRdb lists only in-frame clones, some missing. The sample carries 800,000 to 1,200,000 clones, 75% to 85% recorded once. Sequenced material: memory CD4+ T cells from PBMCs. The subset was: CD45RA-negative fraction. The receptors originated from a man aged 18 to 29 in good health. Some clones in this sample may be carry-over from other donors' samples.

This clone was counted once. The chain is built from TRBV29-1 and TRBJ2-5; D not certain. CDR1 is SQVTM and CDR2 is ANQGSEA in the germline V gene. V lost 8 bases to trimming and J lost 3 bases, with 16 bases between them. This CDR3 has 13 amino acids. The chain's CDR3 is CSLIRYGEETQYF. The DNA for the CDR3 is TGCAGCCTGATACGATATGGAGAAGAGACCCAGTACTTC.

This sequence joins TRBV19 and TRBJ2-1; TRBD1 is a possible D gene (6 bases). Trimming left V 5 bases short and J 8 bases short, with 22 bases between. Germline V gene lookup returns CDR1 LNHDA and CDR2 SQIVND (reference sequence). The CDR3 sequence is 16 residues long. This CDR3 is CASSLEIGGIRDEQFF. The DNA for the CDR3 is TGTGCCAGTAGTCTCGAAATTGGGGGCATCCGGGATGAGCAGTTCTTC.

CDR3 sequence: CASSLEGTVGADTQYF. DNA of the CDR3: TGTGCCAGCAGCTTAGAGGGGACAGTTGGGGCAGATACGCAGTATTTT. The chain uses TRBV7-9 and TRBJ2-3, with 7 positions matching TRBD1. The CDR3 loop spans 16 amino acids. Germline values: CDR1 SEHNR, CDR2 FQNEAQ (reference sequence). The trim removed 1 base at V and 4 bases at J, leaving 8 bases unmatched.

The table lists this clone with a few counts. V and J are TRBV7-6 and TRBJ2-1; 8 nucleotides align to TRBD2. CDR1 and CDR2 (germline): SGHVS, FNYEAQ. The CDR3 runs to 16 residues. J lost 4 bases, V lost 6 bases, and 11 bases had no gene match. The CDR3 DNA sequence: TGTGCCAGCAGTCTAGAGAGCTCTAGCGGGTACAATGAGCAGTTCTTC. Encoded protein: CASSLESSSGYNEQFF.

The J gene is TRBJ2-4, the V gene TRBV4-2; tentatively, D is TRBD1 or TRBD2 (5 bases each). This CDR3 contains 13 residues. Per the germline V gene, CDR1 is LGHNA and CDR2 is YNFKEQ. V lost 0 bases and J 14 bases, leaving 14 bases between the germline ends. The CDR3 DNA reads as TGTGCCAGCAGCCAAGAAAGGACGGGGCTTGAGTACTTC. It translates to CASSQERTGLEYF.

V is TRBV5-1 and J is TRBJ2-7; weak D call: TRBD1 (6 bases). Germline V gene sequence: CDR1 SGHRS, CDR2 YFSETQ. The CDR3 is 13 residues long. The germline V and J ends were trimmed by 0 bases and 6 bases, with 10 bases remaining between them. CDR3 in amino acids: CASSLGDIGEQYF. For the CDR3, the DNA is TGCGCCAGCAGCTTGGGGGACATCGGCGAGCAGTACTTC.

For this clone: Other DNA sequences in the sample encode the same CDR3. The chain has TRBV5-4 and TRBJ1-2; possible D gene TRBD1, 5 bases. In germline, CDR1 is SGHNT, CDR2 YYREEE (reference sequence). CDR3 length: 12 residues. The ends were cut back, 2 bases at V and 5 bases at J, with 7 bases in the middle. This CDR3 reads CASSFGTYGYTF. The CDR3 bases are TGTGCCAGCAGCTTCGGGACTTATGGCTACACCTTC. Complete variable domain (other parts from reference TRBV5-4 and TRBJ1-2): ETGVTQSPTHLIKTRGQQVTLRCSSQSGHNTVSWYQQALGQGPQFIFQYYREEENGRGNFPPRFSGLQFPNYSSELNVNALELDDSALYLCASSFGTYGYTFGSGTRLTVV.

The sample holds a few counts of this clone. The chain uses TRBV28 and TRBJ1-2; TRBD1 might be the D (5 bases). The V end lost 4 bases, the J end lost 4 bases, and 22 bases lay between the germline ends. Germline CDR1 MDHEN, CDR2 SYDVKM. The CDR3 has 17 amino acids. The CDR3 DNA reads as TGTGCCAGCAGTTCCGCCACTCTCTCGGGGCGCAGCTATGGCTACACCTTC. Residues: CASSSATLSGRSYGYTF.

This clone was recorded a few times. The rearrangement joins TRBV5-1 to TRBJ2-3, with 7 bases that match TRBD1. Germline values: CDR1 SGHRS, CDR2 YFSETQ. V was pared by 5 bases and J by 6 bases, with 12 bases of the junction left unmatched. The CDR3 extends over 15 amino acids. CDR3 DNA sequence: TGCGCCAGCAGGGGGGACAGTGGACTGTCGGATACGCAGTATTTT. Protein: CASRGDSGLSDTQYF. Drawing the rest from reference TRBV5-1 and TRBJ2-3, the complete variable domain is KAGVTQTPRYLIKTRGQQVTLSCSPISGHRSVSWYQQTPGQGLQFLFEYFSETQRNKGNFPGRFSGRQFSNSRSEMNVSTLELGDSALYLCASRGDSGLSDTQYFGPGTRLTVL.

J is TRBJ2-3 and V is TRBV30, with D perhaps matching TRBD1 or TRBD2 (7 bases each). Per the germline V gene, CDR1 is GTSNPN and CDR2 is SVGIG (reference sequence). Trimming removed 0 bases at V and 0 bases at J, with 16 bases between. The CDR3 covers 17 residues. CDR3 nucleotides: TGTGCCTGGAGTGTAAAGGGGGCTAGCGGAAGCACAGATACGCAGTATTTT. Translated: CAWSVKGASGSTDTQYF.

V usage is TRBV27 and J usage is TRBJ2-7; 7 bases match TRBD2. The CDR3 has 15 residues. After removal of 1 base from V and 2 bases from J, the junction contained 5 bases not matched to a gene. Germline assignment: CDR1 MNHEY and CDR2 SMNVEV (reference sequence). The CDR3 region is CASSLYSGETYEQYF. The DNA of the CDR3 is TGTGCCAGCAGTTTATACAGCGGGGAGACCTACGAGCAGTACTTC.

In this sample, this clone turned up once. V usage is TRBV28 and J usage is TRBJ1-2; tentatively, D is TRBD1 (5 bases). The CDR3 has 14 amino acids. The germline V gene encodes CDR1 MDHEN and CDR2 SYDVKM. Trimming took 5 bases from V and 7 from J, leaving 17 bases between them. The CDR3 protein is CASSQPGLSSGYTF. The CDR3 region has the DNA TGTGCCAGCAGTCAACCGGGACTATCCTCTGGCTACACCTTC.

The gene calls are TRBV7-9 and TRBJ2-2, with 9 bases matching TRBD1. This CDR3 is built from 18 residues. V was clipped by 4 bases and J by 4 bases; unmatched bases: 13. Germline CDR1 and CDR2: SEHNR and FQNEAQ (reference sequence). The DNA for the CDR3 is TGTGCCAGCAGCTCTGAAAGGACCGGGACAGGGTCCACCGGGGAGCTGTTTTTT. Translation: CASSSERTGTGSTGELFF.

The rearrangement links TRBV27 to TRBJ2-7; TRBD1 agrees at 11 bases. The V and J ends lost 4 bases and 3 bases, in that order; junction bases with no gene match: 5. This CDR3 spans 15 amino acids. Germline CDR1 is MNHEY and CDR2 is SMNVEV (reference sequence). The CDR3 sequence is CASSSTGTGGYEQYF. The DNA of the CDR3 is TGTGCCAGCAGTTCTACCGGGACAGGGGGCTACGAGCAGTACTTC.

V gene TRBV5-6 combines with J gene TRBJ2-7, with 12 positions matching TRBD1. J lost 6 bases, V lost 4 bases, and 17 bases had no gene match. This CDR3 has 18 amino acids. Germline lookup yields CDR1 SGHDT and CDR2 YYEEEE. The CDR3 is CASSQLGTGGVLPGEQYF. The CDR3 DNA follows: TGTGCCAGCAGCCAACTTGGGACAGGGGGCGTCCTTCCTGGCGAGCAGTACTTC. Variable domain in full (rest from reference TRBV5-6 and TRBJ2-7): DAGVTQSPTHLIKTRGQQVTLRCSPKSGHDTVSWYQQALGQGPQFIFQYYEEEERQRGNFPDRFSGHQFPNYSSELNVNALLLGDSALYLCASSQLGTGGVLPGEQYFGPGTRLTVT.

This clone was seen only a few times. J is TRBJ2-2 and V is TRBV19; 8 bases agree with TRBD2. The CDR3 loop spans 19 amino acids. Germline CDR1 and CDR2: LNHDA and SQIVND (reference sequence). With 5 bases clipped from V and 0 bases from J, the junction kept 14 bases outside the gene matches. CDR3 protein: CASSHTSGPRYANTGELFF. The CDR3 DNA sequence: TGTGCCAGTAGTCACACTAGCGGACCTCGATACGCGAACACCGGGGAGCTGTTTTTT. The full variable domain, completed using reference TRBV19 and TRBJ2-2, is DGGITQSPKYLFRKEGQNVTLSCEQNLNHDAMYWYRQDPGQGLRLIYYSQIVNDFQKGDIAEGYSVSREKKESFPLTVTSAQKNPTAFYLCASSHTSGPRYANTGELFFGEGSRLTVL.

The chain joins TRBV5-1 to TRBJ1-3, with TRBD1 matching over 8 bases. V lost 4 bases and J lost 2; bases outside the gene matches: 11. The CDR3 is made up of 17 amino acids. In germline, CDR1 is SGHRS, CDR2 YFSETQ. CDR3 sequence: CASSIRTGNDAGNTIYF. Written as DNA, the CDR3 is TGCGCCAGCAGCATACGGACAGGGAACGACGCTGGAAACACCATATATTTT. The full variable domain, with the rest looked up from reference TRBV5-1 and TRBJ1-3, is KAGVTQTPRYLIKTRGQQVTLSCSPISGHRSVSWYQQTPGQGLQFLFEYFSETQRNKGNFPGRFSGRQFSNSRSEMNVSTLELGDSALYLCASSIRTGNDAGNTIYFGEGSWLTVV.

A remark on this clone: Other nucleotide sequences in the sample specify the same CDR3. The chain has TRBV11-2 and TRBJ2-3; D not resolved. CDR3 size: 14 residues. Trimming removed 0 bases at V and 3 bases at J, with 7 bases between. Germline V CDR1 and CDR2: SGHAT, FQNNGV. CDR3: CASSLDRATDTQYF. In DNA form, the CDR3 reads TGTGCCAGCAGCTTAGATCGGGCAACAGATACGCAGTATTTT. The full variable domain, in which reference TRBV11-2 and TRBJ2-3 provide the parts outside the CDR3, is EAGVAQSPRYKIIEKRQSVAFWCNPISGHATLYWYQQILGQGPKLLIQFQNNGVVDDSQLPKDRFSAERLKGVDSTLKIQPAKLEDSAVYLCASSLDRATDTQYFGPGTRLTVL.

CDR3 loop: CASSLVWRSSYEQYF. CDR3 sequence (DNA): TGTGCCAGCAGCTTAGTGTGGCGGTCCTCCTACGAGCAGTACTTC. The V and J genes are TRBV7-2 and TRBJ2-7; D uncertain. V was cut by 1 base and J by 0 bases, with 10 bases left in between. The CDR3 sequence is 15 residues long. The germline CDR1 and CDR2 sequences are SGHTA and FQGNSA.

This CDR3 is CASSFRGTVITEAFF. The CDR3 DNA reads TGTGCCAGCAGTTTCCGGGGGACCGTAATCACTGAAGCTTTCTTT. The chain recombines TRBV27 with TRBJ1-1; TRBD1 is a possible D gene (5 bases). Germline values: CDR1 MNHEY, CDR2 SMNVEV (reference sequence). The CDR3 extends over 15 amino acids. Trimming took off 3 bases at V and 4 bases at J, with 15 bases between the two ends.

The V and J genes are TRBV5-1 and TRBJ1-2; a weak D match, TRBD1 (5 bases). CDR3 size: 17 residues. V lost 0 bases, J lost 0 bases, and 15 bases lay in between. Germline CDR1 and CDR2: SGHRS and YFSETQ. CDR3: CASSLGGTPPSNYGYTF. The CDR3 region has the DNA TGCGCCAGCAGCTTGGGGGGGACCCCTCCCTCTAACTATGGCTACACCTTC. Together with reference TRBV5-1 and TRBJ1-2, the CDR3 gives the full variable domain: KAGVTQTPRYLIKTRGQQVTLSCSPISGHRSVSWYQQTPGQGLQFLFEYFSETQRNKGNFPGRFSGRQFSNSRSEMNVSTLELGDSALYLCASSLGGTPPSNYGYTFGSGTRLTVV.

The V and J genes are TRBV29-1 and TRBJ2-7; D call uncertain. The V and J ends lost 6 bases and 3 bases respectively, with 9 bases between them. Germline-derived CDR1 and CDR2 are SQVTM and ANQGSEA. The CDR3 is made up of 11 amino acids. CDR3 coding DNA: TGCAGCGTGAAAAAGGGCTACGAGCAGTACTTC. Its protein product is CSVKKGYEQYF.

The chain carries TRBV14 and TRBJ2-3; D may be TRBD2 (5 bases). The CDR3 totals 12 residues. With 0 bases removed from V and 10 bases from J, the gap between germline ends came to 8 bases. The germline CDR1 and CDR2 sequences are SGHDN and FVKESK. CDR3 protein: CASSQDARAQYF. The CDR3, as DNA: TGTGCCAGCAGCCAAGATGCGCGGGCGCAGTATTTT.

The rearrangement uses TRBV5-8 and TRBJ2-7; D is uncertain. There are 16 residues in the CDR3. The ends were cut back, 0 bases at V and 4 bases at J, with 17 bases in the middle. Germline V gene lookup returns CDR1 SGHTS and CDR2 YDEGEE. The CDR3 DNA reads TGTGCCAGCAGCTTGGCCCTGGGGTCTCTTTCGTACGAGCAGTACTTC. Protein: CASSLALGSLSYEQYF.

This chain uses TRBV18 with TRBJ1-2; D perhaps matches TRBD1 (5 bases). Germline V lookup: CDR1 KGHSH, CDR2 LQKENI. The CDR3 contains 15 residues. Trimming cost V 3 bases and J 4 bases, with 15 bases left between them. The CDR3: CASSPFTDNIYGYTF. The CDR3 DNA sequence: TGTGCCAGCTCACCCTTCACGGACAACATCTATGGCTACACCTTC.

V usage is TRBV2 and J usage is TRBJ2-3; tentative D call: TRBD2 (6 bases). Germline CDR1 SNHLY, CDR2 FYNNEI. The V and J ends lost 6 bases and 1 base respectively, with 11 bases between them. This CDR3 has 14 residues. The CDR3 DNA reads TGTGCCAGCAGGGACTACCGGGGCACAGATACGCAGTATTTT. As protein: CASRDYRGTDTQYF.

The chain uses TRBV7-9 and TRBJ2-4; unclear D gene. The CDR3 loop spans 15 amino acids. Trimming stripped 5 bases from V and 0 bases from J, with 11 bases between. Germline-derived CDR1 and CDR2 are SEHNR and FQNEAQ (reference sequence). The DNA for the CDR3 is TGTGCCAGCAGCCCCAGTGGGGTAGCCAAAAACATTCAGTACTTC. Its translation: CASSPSGVAKNIQYF.